The clone carrying this T cell receptor (beta chain) was seen ten or more times. Its antigen is undetermined. These data belong to a study of T-cell reconstitution after alpha-beta-depleted transplantation in children. The study's findings and limits: Expanded graft clones, several hundred of them, were reportedly the source of alpha-beta T cells about two months after transplant.

Unique molecular identifiers were used in preparing the TCRbeta library. TCRdb independently ran MiXCR on the PCR reads; one entry per CDR3 protein. The repertoire holds 550,000 to 600,000 distinct CDR3 sequences, more than 20% seen once, with 13% to 15% in the top ten. V lost 7 bases, J lost 8 bases, and 12 bases lay in between. Germline CDR1 is WSHSY and CDR2 is SAAADI. The CDR3 contains 12 residues. The receptor's source is a boy under two years old who had a stem cell transplant for acute myeloid leukemia, so the T cells may come from the graft donor. The rearrangement joins TRBV10-2 to TRBJ1-3; TRBD1 might be the D (5 bases). Source: PBMCs, mostly from graft donor cells, taken 360 days after TCRalphabeta/CD19-depleted stem cell transplant. The chain's CDR3 is CASTVPGDTIYF. The CDR3 bases are TGCGCCAGCACCGTCCCGGGGGACACCATATATTTT.